A few counts support the clone carrying this T cell receptor beta chain. With 0 bases removed from V and 0 bases from J, the gap between germline ends came to 6 bases. The CDR3 runs to 15 residues. CDR1 and CDR2 (germline): LNHNV, YYDKDF (reference sequence). This sample is part of a study of T cells after yellow fever vaccination. UMIs and a universal primer site were added when TCR cDNA was made by 5'RACE template switching. TCRdb fed the 5' RACE reads into MiXCR, producing one record per CDR3 protein. This sample has around 360,000 distinct CDR3 sequences, with more than 9% found just once. V gene TRBV15 combines with J gene TRBJ1-3; D is undetermined. The sequence was collected from a man aged 18 to 35 who received the YFV17D yellow fever vaccine. The input for sequencing was PBMCs, taken on the day of the first yellow fever vaccination. The CDR3 here is CATSREWSSGNTIYF. The CDR3 DNA reads as TGTGCCACCAGCAGAGAGTGGAGCTCTGGAAACACCATATATTTT.